These T cell receptor beta chains were read from a single sample in a study of chemoradiotherapy in HPV16-positive cancers. Libraries were prepared by immunoSEQ multiplex PCR; TCRdb keeps only in-frame clonotypes and omits some of them. The data hold approximately 5,000 clones, with 85% to 95% observed a single time. The biological material was taken from a patient who underwent chemoradiotherapy. These receptors were collected from a human donor with HPV-associated anogenital cancer. Both conserved end residues are part of each CDR3. The order of the fields is D gene, CDR3 length, clone size, V gene, J gene, CDR3 protein, CDR3 DNA. D genes are given only for firm matches. Not all rows give a size; the values are once, few, many and, for expanded clones, a class.

TRBD2	19	-	TRBV10-3	TRBJ2-1	CAISESQGAASGGADEQFF	TGTGCCATCAGTGAGTCGCAAGGGGCGGCTAGCGGGGGAGCGGATGAGCAGTTCTTC
-	12	-	TRBV13	TRBJ2-5	CASSLSVETQYF	TGTGCCAGCAGCTTAAGCGTAGAGACCCAGTACTTC
-	15	hyperexpanded	TRBV7-6	TRBJ1-2	CASSLSTDAIYGYTF	TGTGCCAGCAGCTTATCGACAGACGCTATCTATGGCTACACCTTC
-	14	-	TRBV11-2	TRBJ2-3	CASSLMGPTDTQYF	TGTGCCAGCAGCTTAATGGGGCCGACAGATACGCAGTATTTT
-	13	-	TRBV2	TRBJ1-2	CASSLERGGGYTF	TGTGCCAGCAGTCTCGAGCGGGGAGGCGGCTACACCTTC
-	15	-	TRBV6-1	TRBJ1-4	CASSHRGATNEKLFF	TGTGCCAGCAGTCACCGGGGTGCAACTAATGAAAAACTGTTTTTT
-	15	once	TRBV15	TRBJ2-5	CATSRDRGESETQYF	TGTGCCACCAGCAGAGATCGAGGAGAGTCGGAGACCCAGTACTTC
-	16	-	TRBV4-2	TRBJ1-2	CASSQDRGLTRYGYTF	TGTGCCAGCAGCCAAGATAGGGGGTTAACCCGCTATGGCTACACCTTC
-	14	-	TRBV9	TRBJ1-4	CASSEGQNNEKLFF	TGTGCCAGCAGCGAGGGGCAGAATAATGAAAAACTGTTTTTT
-	14	-	TRBV2	TRBJ1-2	CASIDRAFNYGYTF	TGTGCCAGCATCGACAGAGCCTTTAACTATGGCTACACCTTC
-	18	-	TRBV6-1	TRBJ1-4	CASSEDFSALGRNEKLFF	TGTGCCAGCAGTGAAGACTTTTCAGCCCTGGGACGTAATGAAAAACTGTTTTTT
-	13	once	TRBV7-9	TRBJ1-1	CASSPNEGSRAFF	TGTGCCAGCAGCCCCAACGAGGGATCCCGAGCTTTCTTT
-	14	-	TRBV18	TRBJ2-7	CASSPARGPGEQYF	TGTGCCAGCTCACCGGCTCGGGGTCCGGGGGAGCAGTACTTC
TRBD1	17	few	TRBV4-1	TRBJ1-2	CASSQDMGTGGASGYTF	TGCGCCAGCAGCCAAGATATGGGAACAGGGGGCGCCAGTGGCTACACCTTC
-	12	-	TRBV27	TRBJ1-1	CASRSGRTEAFF	TGTGCCAGCAGATCAGGGAGAACTGAAGCTTTCTTT
-	15	-	TRBV6-5	TRBJ2-2	CASRDYFGGTGELFF	TGTGCCAGCAGGGATTACTTCGGGGGAACCGGGGAGCTGTTTTTT
TRBD1	14	-	TRBV28	TRBJ2-7	CASDPGQGTYEQYF	TGTGCCAGCGACCCGGGACAGGGTACCTACGAGCAGTACTTC